The clone carrying this T cell receptor beta chain was detected only once. Enrolment of Seattle patients took place during active infection, and they were followed longitudinally. The data originate from a study of blood T cell repertoires in COVID-19. At the level of the study: The United States, Italy and Spain provided the acute and convalescent COVID-19 samples. T cells, B-cell-depleted T cells, or PBMCs provided the cDNA or gDNA that served as material.

Libraries were prepared by immunoSEQ multiplex PCR; TCRdb keeps only in-frame clonotypes and omits some of them. The profile covers roughly 240,000 clones, with roughly 85% appearing a single time and roughly 4.6% taken by the ten largest. CDR1 is WNHNN, CDR2 SYGVQD, per germline (reference sequence). This CDR3 contains 14 residues. Trimming at V came to 10 bases and at J to 0 bases, leaving 8 bases not matched to a gene. The receptor comes from a middle-aged man with COVID-19, enrolled during active disease. Sequenced material: peripheral blood. The chain uses TRBV10-1 and TRBJ2-5, with 7 nucleotides matching TRBD2. The CDR3 here is CATGGGLNQETQYF. The CDR3 bases are TGCGCCACTGGGGGGGGACTCAACCAAGAGACCCAGTACTTC.